This record looks at one T cell receptor (beta chain) sequence and its context. The antigen remains undetermined. This CDR3 has 14 amino acids. Germline assignment: CDR1 SGHNT and CDR2 YYREEE (reference sequence). With 0 bases removed from V and 5 bases from J, the gap between germline ends came to 12 bases. The sample's time point: newly diagnosed GD, antithyroid drugs for less than 3 months. PBMC-derived RNA was used for the TCR library. Recruitment took place at an endocrinology department in Xi'an, China. This sample stems from a study of regulatory T cells in long-lasting Graves disease. Study-level points and caveats: For persistent Graves' patients, TCR diversity was lower than for newly diagnosed ones.

To make TCR beta libraries, researchers used iRepertoire HTBI primers and Arm-PCR of CDR3 regions. TCRdb re-called the multiplex PCR reads through MiXCR, storing one row per CDR3 protein. The table records 550,000 to 650,000 distinct CDR3 sequences, 15% to 20% of them present only once. This sample was shared with a second study, whose subject was T cells in Graves' hyperthyroidism and ophthalmopathy.

This sequence was found in a man aged 18 to 35 with Graves disease. The chain is built from TRBV5-4 and TRBJ2-7, with a possible D match to TRBD2 (6 bases). This specimen consisted of peripheral blood mononuclear cells (PBMCs), obtained at new diagnosis, from a patient treated with antithyroid drugs. CDR3 DNA: TGTGCCAGCAGCTTGGGTCGGGGGATGAACGAGCAGTACTTC. Its translation: CASSLGRGMNEQYF.